The rows below give T cell receptor beta chains drawn from one sample of a study of blood T cells in healthy people across ages. TCRdb independently ran MiXCR on the 5' RACE reads; one entry per CDR3 protein. The table shows 600,000 to 900,000 distinct CDR3 sequences, with roughly 24% occurring only once. These data also formed part of another study, on T cells of mothers and their children.

Sequencing was performed on blood. Receptors were obtained from a boy younger than 18 in good health. Both conserved end residues are part of each CDR3. Each record gives: D gene, J gene, V gene, clone size, CDR3 protein, CDR3 DNA. D genes are given only for firm matches. Clone sizes are given selectively: once, few, many, or a class where the clone is expanded.

TRBD1 TRBJ1-5 TRBV12-3/TRBV12-4 few CASSLNRGSNQPQHF TGTGCCAGCAGTTTAAACAGGGGGTCCAATCAGCCCCAGCATTTT
NA TRBJ2-7 TRBV6-1 NA CASSDAGYEQYF TGTGCCAGCAGTGATGCAGGCTACGAGCAGTACTTC
NA TRBJ1-3 TRBV7-2 few CASSTTWRNTIYF TGTGCCAGCAGCACTACTTGGCGAAACACCATATATTTT
TRBD2 TRBJ2-5 TRBV6-6 few CASTPGGYPQETQYF TGTGCCAGCACGCCGGGGGGGTACCCACAAGAGACCCAGTACTTC
TRBD2 TRBJ2-1 TRBV4-1 NA CASSQGAAGGEQFF TGCGCCAGCAGCCAAGGGGCAGCGGGAGGTGAGCAGTTCTTC
NA TRBJ1-6 TRBV10-2 few CASGGTPALRENSPLHF TGCGCCAGCGGCGGGACGCCCGCCCTTAGAGAGAATTCACCCCTCCACTTT
NA TRBJ1-1 TRBV10-2 few CASHAGGNTEAFF TGCGCCAGCCATGCGGGGGGGAACACTGAAGCTTTCTTT
NA TRBJ2-2 TRBV24-1 few CATSDFDSMNTGELFF TGTGCCACCAGTGATTTCGACAGCATGAACACCGGGGAGCTGTTTTTT
NA TRBJ2-5 TRBV5-1 NA CASSSRRGRETQYF TGCGCCAGCAGTTCCCGCCGGGGGCGGGAGACCCAGTACTTC
NA TRBJ2-5 TRBV24-1 NA CATSDLSGSQYF TGTGCCACCAGTGACCTTAGCGGTTCCCAGTACTTC
TRBD2 TRBJ2-1 TRBV6-6 few CASSYSVLSGGTHEQFF TGTGCCAGCAGTTACTCGGTCCTCAGCGGGGGGACCCATGAGCAGTTCTTC
NA TRBJ2-7 TRBV28 few CASSPPRRGQYF TGTGCCAGCAGTCCCCCCCGGCGAGGGCAGTACTTC
NA TRBJ2-4 TRBV7-2 NA CASSNAARIAKNIQYF TGTGCCAGCAGCAATGCGGCGCGTATAGCCAAAAACATTCAGTACTTC
NA TRBJ2-7 TRBV27 many CARVHRVAYEQYF TGTGCCCGAGTCCACAGGGTAGCCTACGAGCAGTACTTC
NA TRBJ2-1 TRBV5-5 NA CASSHLLTSINEQFF TGTGCCAGCAGCCACCTACTGACTAGTATAAATGAGCAGTTCTTC